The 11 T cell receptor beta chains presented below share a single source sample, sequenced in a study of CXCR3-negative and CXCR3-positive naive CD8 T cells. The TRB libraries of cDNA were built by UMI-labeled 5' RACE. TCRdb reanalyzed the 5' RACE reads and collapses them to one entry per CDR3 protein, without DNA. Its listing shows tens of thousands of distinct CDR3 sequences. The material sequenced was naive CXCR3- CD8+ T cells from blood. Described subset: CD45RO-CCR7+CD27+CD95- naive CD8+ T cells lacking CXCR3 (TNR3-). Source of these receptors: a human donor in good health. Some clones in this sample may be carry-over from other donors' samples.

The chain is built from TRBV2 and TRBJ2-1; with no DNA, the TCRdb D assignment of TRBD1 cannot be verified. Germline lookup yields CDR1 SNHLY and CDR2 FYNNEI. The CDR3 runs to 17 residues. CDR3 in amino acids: CASSESGAGSSYNEQFF.

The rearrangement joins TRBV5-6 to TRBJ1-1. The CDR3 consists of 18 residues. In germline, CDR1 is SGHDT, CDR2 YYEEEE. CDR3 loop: CASSQGQRDPFMNTEAFF. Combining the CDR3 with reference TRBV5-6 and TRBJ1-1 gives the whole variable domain DAGVTQSPTHLIKTRGQQVTLRCSPKSGHDTVSWYQQALGQGPQFIFQYYEEEERQRGNFPDRFSGHQFPNYSSELNVNALLLGDSALYLCASSQGQRDPFMNTEAFFGQGTRLTVV.

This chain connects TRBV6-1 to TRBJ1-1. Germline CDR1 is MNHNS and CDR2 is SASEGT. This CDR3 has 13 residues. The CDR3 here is CASSETTPTEAFF.

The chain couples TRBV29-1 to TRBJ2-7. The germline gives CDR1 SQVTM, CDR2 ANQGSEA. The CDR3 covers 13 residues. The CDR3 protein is CSVETGLAYEQYF.

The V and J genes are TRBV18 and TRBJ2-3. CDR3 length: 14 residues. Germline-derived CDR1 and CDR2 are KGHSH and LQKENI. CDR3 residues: CASSPFISTDTQYF. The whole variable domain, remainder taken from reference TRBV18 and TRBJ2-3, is NAGVMQNPRHLVRRRGQEARLRCSPMKGHSHVYWYRQLPEEGLKFMVYLQKENIIDESGMPKERFSAEFPKEGPSILRIQQVVRGDSAAYFCASSPFISTDTQYFGPGTRLTVL.

The CDR3 loop is CSVVSRSSYNEQFF. The rearrangement joins TRBV29-1 to TRBJ2-1. CDR1 and CDR2 from the germline V gene are SQVTM and ANQGSEA. The CDR3 sequence is 14 residues long.

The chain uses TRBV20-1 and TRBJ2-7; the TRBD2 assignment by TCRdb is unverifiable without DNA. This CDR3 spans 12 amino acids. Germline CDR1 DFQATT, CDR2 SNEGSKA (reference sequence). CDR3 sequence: CSARRQGYEQYF.

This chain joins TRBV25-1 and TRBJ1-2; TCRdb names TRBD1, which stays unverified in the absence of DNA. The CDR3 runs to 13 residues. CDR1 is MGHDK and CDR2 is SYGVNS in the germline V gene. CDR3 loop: CASPGKANYGYTF.

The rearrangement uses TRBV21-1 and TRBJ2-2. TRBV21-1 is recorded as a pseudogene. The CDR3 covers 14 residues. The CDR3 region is CASSKSPSSGELFF.

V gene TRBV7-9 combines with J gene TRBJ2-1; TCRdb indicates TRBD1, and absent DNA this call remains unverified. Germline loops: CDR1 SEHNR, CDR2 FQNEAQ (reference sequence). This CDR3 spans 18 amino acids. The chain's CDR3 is CASSSQPGGQDYRDEQFF.

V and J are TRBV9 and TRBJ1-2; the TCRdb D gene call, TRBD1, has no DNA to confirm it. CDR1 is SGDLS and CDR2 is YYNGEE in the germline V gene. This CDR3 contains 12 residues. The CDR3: CASSGGSSGYTF.